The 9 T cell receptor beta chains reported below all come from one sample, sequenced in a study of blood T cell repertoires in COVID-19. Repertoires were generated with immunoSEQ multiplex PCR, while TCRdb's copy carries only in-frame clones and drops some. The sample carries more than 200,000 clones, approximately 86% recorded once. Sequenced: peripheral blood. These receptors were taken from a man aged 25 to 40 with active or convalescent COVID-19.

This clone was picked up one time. The CDR3 DNA follows: TGTGCCAGCAGTTATGGGACAGGGAACACTGAAGCTTTCTTT. Translated: CASSYGTGNTEAFF. V usage is TRBV6-5 and J usage is TRBJ1-1; 8 nucleotides agree with TRBD1. After removal of 3 bases from V and 1 base from J, the junction contained 1 base not matched to a gene. This CDR3 has 14 residues. The germline V gene encodes CDR1 MNHEY and CDR2 SVGAGI.

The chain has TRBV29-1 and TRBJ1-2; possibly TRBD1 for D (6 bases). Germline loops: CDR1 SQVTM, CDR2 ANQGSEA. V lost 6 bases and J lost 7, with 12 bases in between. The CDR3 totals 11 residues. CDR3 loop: CSVDQGSGYTF. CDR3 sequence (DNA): TGCAGCGTCGACCAGGGGTCTGGCTACACCTTC.

The DNA of the CDR3 is TGCAGCGTGGAGACAGGGCTTCGCTCCTACGAGCAGTACTTC. Encoded protein: CSVETGLRSYEQYF. This chain connects TRBV29-1 to TRBJ2-7; TRBD1 matches at 7 bases. Unmatched junction bases numbered 8, after V lost 6 bases and J lost 0 bases. Germline V gene sequence: CDR1 SQVTM, CDR2 ANQGSEA. The CDR3 sequence is 14 residues long.

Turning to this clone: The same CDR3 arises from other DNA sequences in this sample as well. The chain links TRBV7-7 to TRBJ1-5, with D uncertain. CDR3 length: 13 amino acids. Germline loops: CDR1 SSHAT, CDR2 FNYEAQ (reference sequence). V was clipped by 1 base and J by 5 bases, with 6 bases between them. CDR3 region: CASSLDRDQPQHF. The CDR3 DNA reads TGTGCCAGCAGCTTAGATCGGGATCAGCCCCAGCATTTT.

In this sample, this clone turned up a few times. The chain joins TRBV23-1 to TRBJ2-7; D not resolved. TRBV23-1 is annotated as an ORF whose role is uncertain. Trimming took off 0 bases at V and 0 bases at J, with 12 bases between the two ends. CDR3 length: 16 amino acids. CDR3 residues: CASSQSGRRLSYEQYF. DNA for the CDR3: TGCGCCAGCAGTCAATCGGGCAGGCGTCTCTCCTACGAGCAGTACTTC.

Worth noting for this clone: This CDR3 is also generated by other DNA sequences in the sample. For the CDR3, the DNA is TGTGCCAGCTCACCAACCAGGGACACTGAAGCTTTCTTT. Protein: CASSPTRDTEAFF. The V gene is TRBV18, the J gene TRBJ1-1; D might be TRBD1 (5 bases). The CDR3 has 13 residues. V was shortened by 2 bases and J by 3 bases, with 7 bases between the two germline ends. From germline, CDR1 is KGHSH and CDR2 LQKENI. The full variable domain, its missing parts supplied by reference TRBV18 and TRBJ1-1, is NAGVMQNPRHLVRRRGQEARLRCSPMKGHSHVYWYRQLPEEGLKFMVYLQKENIIDESGMPKERFSAEFPKEGPSILRIQQVVRGDSAAYFCASSPTRDTEAFFGQGTRLTVV.

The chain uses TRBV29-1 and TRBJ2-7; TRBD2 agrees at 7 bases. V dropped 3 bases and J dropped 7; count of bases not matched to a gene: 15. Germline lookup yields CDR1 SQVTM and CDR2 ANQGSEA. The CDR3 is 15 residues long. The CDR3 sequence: CSVDGGVGPRGEQYF. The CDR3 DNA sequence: TGCAGCGTTGATGGGGGGGTCGGACCCCGTGGGGAGCAGTACTTC.

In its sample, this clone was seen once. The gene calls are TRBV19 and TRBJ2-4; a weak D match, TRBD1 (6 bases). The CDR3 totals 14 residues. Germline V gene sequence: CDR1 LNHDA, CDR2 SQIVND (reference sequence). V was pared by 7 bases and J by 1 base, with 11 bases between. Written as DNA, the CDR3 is TGTGCCAGTAACCCCAGGGGCGCCAAAAACATTCAGTACTTC. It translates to CASNPRGAKNIQYF. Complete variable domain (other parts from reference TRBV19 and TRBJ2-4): DGGITQSPKYLFRKEGQNVTLSCEQNLNHDAMYWYRQDPGQGLRLIYYSQIVNDFQKGDIAEGYSVSREKKESFPLTVTSAQKNPTAFYLCASNPRGAKNIQYFGAGTRLSVL.

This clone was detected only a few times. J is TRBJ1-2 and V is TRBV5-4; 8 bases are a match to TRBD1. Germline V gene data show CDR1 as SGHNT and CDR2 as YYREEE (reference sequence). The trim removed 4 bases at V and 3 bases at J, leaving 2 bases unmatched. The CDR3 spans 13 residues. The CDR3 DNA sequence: TGTGCCAGCAGCGCAGGGGGCGACTATGGCTACACCTTC. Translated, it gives CASSAGGDYGYTF.